This T cell receptor (beta chain) originates from a study of CD8+ T cells in alopecia areata. About this clone itself: Its antigen is not known.

RNA extraction was followed by reverse transcription into cDNA, which acted as the sequencing template. Clones were read by immunoSEQ multiplex PCR, and TCRdb kept only the in-frame ones, dropping some. Here the sample spans around 250,000 clones, around 67% being singletons. Overall study findings and caveats: Especially in alopecia totalis/universalis, lesional scalp showed greater clonality than normal scalp did.

The specimen was CD4+ T cells sorted from blood, collected at week 0. The receptor was derived from a human donor with alopecia areata.

CDR3 DNA: TGCAGCTATGGGACAGGGTCGGAGACCCAGTACTTC. The encoded protein is CSYGTGSETQYF. J is TRBJ2-5 and V is TRBV29-1, with 9 nucleotides matching TRBD1. V lost 8 bases and J lost 5; bases outside the gene matches: 6. The CDR3 runs 12 residues. Germline V lookup: CDR1 SQVTM, CDR2 ANQGSEA.